Each of the 22 T cell receptor beta chains below was sequenced from the same sample in a study of T cells in Graves' hyperthyroidism and ophthalmopathy. Template material for amplifying TCR beta CDR3 regions consisted of RNA transcripts. When the TCR CDR3 underwent first-round RT-PCR, the HTBI primer set was used. TCRdb itself ran the multiplex PCR reads through MiXCR, one entry per CDR3 protein. The data contain fewer than 650,000 distinct CDR3 sequences, over 12% of them singletons. Sample: blood. Source of these receptors: a woman aged 18-29 years with Graves' ophthalmopathy.

This clonotype appeared a few times. Lacking the conserved final phenylalanine or tryptophan, this CDR3 likely reflects a read error. This chain links TRBV24-1 with TRBJ1-1, with D possibly being TRBD1 (6 bases). V was pared by 10 bases and J by 2 bases, with 10 bases between. The CDR3 spans 12 residues. CDR1 and CDR2 (germline): KGHDR, SFDVKD. CDR3 DNA sequence: TGTGCCACAGCGGACAGTAACACTGAAGCTTTCTCT. It codes for CATADSNTEAFS.

This clonotype has a count of ten or more. J is TRBJ1-4 and V is TRBV6-1; D gene ambiguous. The germline CDR1 and CDR2 sequences are MNHNS and SASEGT. The CDR3 runs 15 residues. V dropped 6 bases and J dropped 3 bases, with 14 bases sitting between them. The DNA for the CDR3 is TGTGCCAGCAGACTGCACCTTGGGGCTAATGAAAAACTGTTTTTT. It is translated as CASRLHLGANEKLFF.

This clonotype showed up many times. The chain combines TRBV19 with TRBJ1-1; unclear D gene. CDR3 size: 13 residues. CDR1 and CDR2 (germline): LNHDA, SQIVND (reference sequence). Trimming removed 4 bases from V and 4 bases from J, with 10 bases in between. The CDR3 bases are TGTGCCAGTAGTACGAAAATCGGCACTGAAGCTTTCTTT. This encodes CASSTKIGTEAFF.

The chain has TRBV6-1 and TRBJ1-1; possibly TRBD1 for D (5 bases). The CDR3 has 13 residues. Between the trimmed V and J ends, which lost 5 bases and 5 bases, there was a span of 12 bases. CDR1 is MNHNS and CDR2 is SASEGT in the germline V gene. The CDR3 sequence is CASSPGIATEAFF. In DNA form, the CDR3 reads TGTGCCAGCAGTCCAGGGATTGCGACTGAAGCTTTCTTT.

This clonotype occurred a few times. V is TRBV7-9 and J is TRBJ2-2, with a possible D match to TRBD2 (7 bases). CDR1 is SEHNR and CDR2 is FQNEAQ in the germline V gene (reference sequence). CDR3 size: 15 residues. With 5 bases removed from V and 6 bases from J, the gap between germline ends came to 16 bases. CDR3 protein: CASSRAGGRPGELFF. CDR3 coding DNA: TGTGCCAGCAGCCGCGCCGGGGGGCGCCCCGGGGAGCTGTTTTTT.

In its sample, this clonotype was seen many times. A much larger clone is a single base away; this may be a read error. The chain combines TRBV6-1 with TRBJ1-2; the D gene is possibly TRBD1 (6 bases). There are 13 residues in the CDR3. Germline CDR1 and CDR2: MNHNS and SASEGT. V was trimmed by 6 bases and J by 6 bases, leaving 14 bases between them. CDR3 in DNA: TGTGCCAGCAGAGCAACAGGGACGGATGGCTACACCTTC. It codes for CASRATGTDGYTF.

The V and J genes are TRBV20-1 and TRBJ2-7, with 7 positions matching TRBD1. V dropped 3 bases and J dropped 0; count of bases not matched to a gene: 5. In germline, CDR1 is DFQATT, CDR2 SNEGSKA (reference sequence). This CDR3 region has 14 residues. CDR3 nucleotide sequence: TGCAGTGCTAGCGGGACAGACGACTCCTACGAGCAGTACTTC. Amino acids: CSASGTDDSYEQYF.

With regard to this clonotype: One junction end disagrees with the germline gene, perhaps due to a read error. The genes are TRBV3-1 and TRBJ2-1; D is unresolved. Looked up from germline, CDR1 is LGHDT and CDR2 is YNNKEL (reference sequence). The CDR3 runs 16 residues. CDR3 region: CASSQDYPGNYNGQFF. The DNA of the CDR3 is TGTGCCAGCAGCCAAGATTACCCTGGGAACTACAATGGGCAGTTCTTC.

This clonotype was seen only a few times. This sequence joins TRBV12-3 or TRBV12-4 and TRBJ2-6; D gene ambiguous. Trimming cost V 5 bases and J 0 bases, with 8 bases left between them. The CDR3 runs 15 residues. The CDR3 DNA reads TGTGCCAGCAGTGATCATAACTCTGGGGCCAACGTCCTGACTTTC. It is translated as CASSDHNSGANVLTF.

This clonotype has only a few counts. V and J are TRBV15 and TRBJ1-2, with D possibly TRBD1 on 5 matching bases. V lost 10 bases and J lost 4, with 10 bases in between. CDR1 is LNHNV, CDR2 YYDKDF, per germline (reference sequence). CDR3 length: 11 amino acids. The CDR3 here is CANYGTYGYTF. The DNA of the CDR3 is TGTGCCAACTACGGGACCTATGGCTACACCTTC. The full variable domain, in which reference TRBV15 and TRBJ1-2 provide the parts outside the CDR3, is DAMVIQNPRYQVTQFGKPVTLSCSQTLNHNVMYWYQQKSSQAPKLLFHYYDKDFNNEADTPDNFQSRRPNTSFCFLDIRSPGLGDTAMYLCANYGTYGYTFGSGTRLTVV.

As for this clonotype: Since a much larger clone is just one base distant, this may be a read error. This chain links TRBV7-9 with TRBJ2-3; a possible D gene is TRBD1 (5 bases). The tail of the sequence fits TRBJ1-5 better, so the J call may be wrong. The V gene's germline CDR1 is SEHNR and CDR2 FQNEAQ (reference sequence). CDR3 length equals 16 residues. The CDR3 nucleotides are TGTGCCAGCAGCCCCGGGGGGATCGTTATCACAGATACGCAGCATTTT. This translates into CASSPGGIVITDTQHF.

This chain joins TRBV5-5 and TRBJ1-3; a possible D gene is TRBD1 (6 bases). Trimming shortened V by 1 base and J by 2 bases, and 10 bases separated the two germline ends. Germline V lookup: CDR1 SGHKS, CDR2 YYEKEE (reference sequence). CDR3 length: 15 residues. The CDR3 sequence is CASSLRGAPGNTIYF. The CDR3 DNA follows: TGTGCCAGCAGCTTGAGGGGGGCTCCTGGAAACACCATATATTTT.

This clonotype has a handful of counts. This chain links TRBV6-5 with TRBJ1-5; 7 bases agree with TRBD1. V was pared by 0 bases and J by 8 bases, with 7 bases of the junction left unmatched. The CDR3 consists of 15 residues. The germline V gene encodes CDR1 MNHEY and CDR2 SVGAGI. CDR3 residues: CASSYSWRGREPQHF. The CDR3 coding sequence is TGTGCCAGCAGTTACTCGTGGAGGGGGCGGGAGCCCCAGCATTTT.

The genes are TRBV5-6 and TRBJ2-1; 7 nucleotides align to TRBD1. V lost 9 bases, J lost 5 bases, and 5 bases stayed unmatched. Germline-derived CDR1 and CDR2 are SGHDT and YYEEEE. The CDR3 consists of 12 residues. CDR3 in amino acids: CATSGGNNEQFF. The CDR3 DNA is TGTGCCACTTCAGGGGGAAACAATGAGCAGTTCTTC. Supplemented by reference TRBV5-6 and TRBJ2-1, the full variable domain reads DAGVTQSPTHLIKTRGQQVTLRCSPKSGHDTVSWYQQALGQGPQFIFQYYEEEERQRGNFPDRFSGHQFPNYSSELNVNALLLGDSALYLCATSGGNNEQFFGPGTRLTVL.

This clonotype showed up many times. The chain joins TRBV15 to TRBJ2-1; 8 bases agree with TRBD1. CDR1 is LNHNV and CDR2 is YYDKDF in the germline V gene (reference sequence). The CDR3 contains 19 residues. V trimming: 2 bases; J trimming: 4 bases; junction bases outside the gene matches: 16. Written as DNA, the CDR3 is TGTGCCACCAGCAGACCCTCAGGGGGCGCGAAGGCGGTATACAATGAGCAGTTCTTC. This sequence encodes CATSRPSGGAKAVYNEQFF.

The chain carries TRBV10-2 and TRBJ1-4; D might be TRBD1 (5 bases). The CDR3 is 14 residues long. From germline, CDR1 is WSHSY and CDR2 SAAADI. Trimming removed 7 bases from V and 1 base from J, with 10 bases in between. The CDR3 sequence is CASMTQGTNEKLFF. The DNA for the CDR3 is TGCGCCAGCATGACCCAGGGAACTAATGAAAAACTGTTTTTT.

This clonotype came up many times. This chain joins TRBV27 and TRBJ2-1, with 12 bases identical to TRBD2. CDR1 and CDR2 (germline): MNHEY, SMNVEV (reference sequence). The CDR3 runs to 15 residues. V lost 5 bases to trimming and J lost 14 bases; unmatched junction nucleotides: 13. The CDR3 loop is CASSRMTSGSYQEFF. Written as DNA, the CDR3 is TGTGCCAGCAGTCGGATGACTAGCGGGAGTTATCAGGAGTTCTTC.

This clonotype has ten or more counts. The rearrangement uses TRBV7-6 and TRBJ2-7; D may be TRBD2 (6 bases). This CDR3 is built from 15 residues. The germline gives CDR1 SGHVS, CDR2 FNYEAQ. V lost 0 bases to trimming and J lost 1 base, with 10 bases between them. CDR3: CASSLAGGTSYEQYF. CDR3 nucleotide sequence: TGTGCCAGCAGCTTAGCTGGGGGGACTTCCTACGAGCAGTACTTC.

This clonotype has a handful of counts. The gene calls are TRBV4-3 and TRBJ1-5, with unresolved D. V was shortened by 0 bases and J by 0 bases, with 9 bases between the two germline ends. Per the germline V gene, CDR1 is LGHNA and CDR2 is YSLEER. This CDR3 has 16 amino acids. The CDR3 reads CASSQDISDSNQPQHF. CDR3 nucleotide sequence: TGCGCCAGCAGCCAAGATATCAGTGATAGCAATCAGCCCCAGCATTTT.

The CDR3 nucleotides read TGTGCCAGCAGTTTAAATACAGGGGGCGTCAAAAACATTCAGTACTTC. Residues: CASSLNTGGVKNIQYF. The chain employs TRBV28 and TRBJ2-4, with TRBD1 matching 9 bases. CDR1 and CDR2 (germline): MDHEN, SYDVKM. The CDR3 is 16 amino acids. The V and J ends lost 2 bases and 3 bases, in that order; junction bases with no gene match: 5.

This clonotype has ten or more counts. J is TRBJ2-2 and V is TRBV27; D remains ambiguous. V lost 6 bases, J lost 6 bases, and 11 bases lay in between. The CDR3 loop spans 13 amino acids. Germline V CDR1 and CDR2: MNHEY, SMNVEV (reference sequence). CDR3 in amino acids: CASSPRYPGELFF. DNA of the CDR3: TGTGCCAGCAGCCCACGGTACCCCGGGGAGCTGTTTTTT.

This clonotype has more than one count but fewer than ten. The chain links TRBV27 to TRBJ2-7; D perhaps matches TRBD1 (8 bases). The germline gives CDR1 MNHEY, CDR2 SMNVEV (reference sequence). The CDR3 sequence is 17 residues long. The V and J ends lost 1 base and 2 bases respectively, with 18 bases between them. Here the CDR3 reads CASSLLGQGGRTYEQYF. The CDR3, as DNA: TGTGCCAGCAGTTTATTAGGACAGGGAGGGAGGACCTACGAGCAGTACTTC.